This TCR beta chain stems from a study of blood T cell repertoires in COVID-19. The wider study: Sites across the United States, Italy and Spain contributed samples from acute and convalescent COVID-19. Nucleic acid was either cDNA or gDNA, and it came from T cells, B-cell-depleted T cells, or PBMCs.

Some clones are missing from TCRdb's copy, which holds only in-frame ones; the method was immunoSEQ multiplex PCR. The sample has 100,000 to 150,000 clones, 85% to 90% seen once. The V and J ends lost 3 bases and 7 bases, in that order; junction bases with no gene match: 9. This CDR3 spans 15 amino acids. Germline V lookup: CDR1 MDHEN, CDR2 SYDVKM. Specimen: peripheral blood. V gene TRBV28 combines with J gene TRBJ1-5; 7 bases fit TRBD1. This receptor was identified in a man aged 50 to 59 with acute or convalescent COVID-19. The CDR3 region is CASSFRGQSGQPQHF. The CDR3 nucleotides are TGTGCCAGCAGTTTTCGGGGACAGTCGGGGCAGCCCCAGCATTTT.